This T cell receptor (beta chain) derives from a study of vaccination effects on CD4 cells after COVID-19. The CDR3 sequence is 16 residues long. Germline loops: CDR1 ENHRY, CDR2 SYGVKD. Trimming removed 2 bases from V and 4 bases from J, with 17 bases in between. Sequencing in the ViraFEST assay came after antigen-specific CD4+ T cells had been expanded with viral peptide pools, which were used to stimulate PBMC. CD4+ T cell isolation took place after 10 days of culture. The culture medium for two million PBMC per well included 9.5 to 10 IU/ml IL-2 and around 10 ug/ml peptides. IL-2 medium took the place of half the medium on both days 3 and 7. This clone has only a few counts. Its target is unknown. The repertoire was sequenced with immunoSEQ multiplex PCR; TCRdb's copy has only in-frame clones and lacks some. This table holds 20,000 to 25,000 clones, 73% found once.

The rearrangement uses TRBV10-3 and TRBJ1-1, with D possibly TRBD1 on 6 matching bases. Sequencing used CD4+ T cells from PBMCs cultured with HCoV-229E spike peptides, obtained before COVID-19 vaccination. This sequence originates from a human donor who received a COVID-19 vaccine. CDR3 loop: CAISENTGGQITEAFF. The CDR3 DNA reads as TGTGCCATCAGTGAGAATACCGGGGGGCAAATCACTGAAGCTTTCTTT.